This T cell receptor (beta chain) emerged from a study of technical replicates of blood from a few donors. This table comes from immunoSEQ multiplex PCR, and its TCRdb copy is limited to in-frame clones, with some not included. The sample lists more than 75,000 clones, 93% occurring once. The germline CDR1 and CDR2 sequences are SQVTM and ANQGSEA. This CDR3 has 16 residues. V was clipped by 1 base and J by 0 bases, with 10 bases between them. This chain joins TRBV29-1 and TRBJ2-6, with a tentative D call TRBD1 (6 bases). The material sequenced was T cells isolated from PBMCs. This clonotype was sampled from a human donor in good health. CDR3 coding DNA: TGCAGCGTTGAAGGGGGGCCTCACTCTGGGGCCAACGTCCTGACTTTC. Amino acid sequence: CSVEGGPHSGANVLTF.